The rows below give T cell receptor beta chains drawn from one sample of a study of Ad26.COV2.S vaccination and SARS-CoV-2 variants. Profiled with immunoSEQ multiplex PCR; TCRdb holds only in-frame clones, not every one. The data contain some 460,000 clones, about nine tenths of them seen just once; the ten biggest clones take up 1.5% to 2%. Here the sequenced sample was peripheral blood, taken in a trial of Ad26.COV2.S vaccine versus placebo. The receptor set was obtained from a person aged 18-60 years who received the Ad26.COV2.S COVID-19 vaccine or a placebo. Both conserved end residues are part of each CDR3. Fields, in order: clone size, V gene, D gene, J gene, CDR3 protein, CDR3 DNA. D genes are given only for firm matches. Clone size is shown for a subset of rows, as once, few, many or a class of expanded clone.

once	TRBV11-1	TRBD2	TRBJ2-7	CASSLTPGGQAEQYF	TGTGCCAGCAGCTTAACCCCGGGAGGGCAGGCCGAGCAGTACTTC
NA	TRBV19	TRBD1	TRBJ2-2	CASIDDRGTGELFF	TGTGCCAGTATAGACGACAGGGGCACCGGGGAGCTGTTTTTT
once	TRBV30	NA	TRBJ1-5	CAWSVGQYNQPQHF	TGTGCCTGGAGTGTTGGACAGTACAATCAGCCCCAGCATTTT
NA	TRBV7-6	NA	TRBJ2-1	CASSQGLSNEQFF	TGTGCCAGCAGCCAGGGCCTTAGCAATGAGCAGTTCTTC
NA	TRBV7-8	NA	TRBJ2-1	CASSSYRRESYNEQFF	TGTGCCAGCAGCTCCTACAGGAGGGAGTCCTACAATGAGCAGTTCTTC
NA	TRBV7-2	NA	TRBJ2-1	CASSLAPRDPYNEQFF	TGTGCCAGCAGCTTAGCGCCTAGGGACCCGTACAATGAGCAGTTCTTC
NA	TRBV27	TRBD2	TRBJ2-3	CASSLLAGAFTDTQYF	TGTGCCAGCAGTTTATTAGCGGGGGCATTCACAGATACGCAGTATTTT
NA	TRBV7-6	NA	TRBJ1-4	CASRPQGSNEKLFF	TGTGCCAGCAGACCACAGGGTTCTAATGAAAAACTGTTTTTT
NA	TRBV7-6	NA	TRBJ1-2	CASSSDGIRGYTF	TGTGCCAGCAGCTCGGACGGGATTCGAGGCTACACCTTC
NA	TRBV11-2	NA	TRBJ2-5	CASSNTTGTQYF	TGTGCCAGCAGCAATACAACAGGGACCCAGTACTTC
NA	TRBV6-6	TRBD2	TRBJ2-1	CASSYRGRSDEQFF	TGTGCCAGCAGTTATCGCGGGAGGTCTGATGAGCAGTTCTTC
NA	TRBV7-9	TRBD2	TRBJ2-1	CASPQGTSGFNEQFF	TGTGCCAGCCCCCAAGGGACTAGCGGATTCAATGAGCAGTTCTTC
NA	TRBV12-5	NA	TRBJ2-5	CASGLVGGDGTQYF	TGTGCTAGTGGTTTGGTAGGGGGAGATGGTACCCAGTACTTC
NA	TRBV5-1	TRBD2	TRBJ2-1	CASSLGTSPAISYNEQFF	TGCGCCAGCAGCTTGGGGACTAGCCCCGCGATCTCCTACAATGAGCAGTTCTTC
NA	TRBV5-1	NA	TRBJ2-5	CASSSQETQYF	TGCGCCAGCAGCTCCCAAGAGACCCAGTACTTC
NA	TRBV20-1	TRBD2	TRBJ2-7	CSANTQSGDHF	TGCAGTGCTAATACACAGAGCGGGGACCACTTC
NA	TRBV15	NA	TRBJ1-4	CATSRGQDGIEKLFF	TGTGCCACCAGCAGAGGACAGGATGGTATTGAAAAACTGTTTTTT
NA	TRBV10-3	NA	TRBJ1-2	CAISEFEVFGYTF	TGTGCCATCAGTGAGTTCGAGGTCTTTGGCTACACCTTC
once	TRBV27	TRBD1	TRBJ1-1	CASKTGLNTEAFF	TGTGCCAGCAAGACAGGGTTGAACACTGAAGCTTTCTTT
NA	TRBV11-1	NA	TRBJ1-2	CASSLDFGTRGYTF	TGTGCCAGCAGCTTAGACTTCGGGACGCGCGGCTACACCTTC
NA	TRBV5-1	NA	TRBJ1-3	CASSLALGKGNTIYF	TGCGCCAGCAGCTTGGCCTTAGGGAAAGGAAACACCATATATTTT
NA	TRBV16	TRBD1	TRBJ2-2	CASSQFLGQGNTGELFF	TGTGCCAGCAGCCAATTTTTGGGACAGGGGAACACCGGGGAGCTGTTTTTT
NA	TRBV19	TRBD2	TRBJ2-7	CASSTLAGTTYEQYF	TGTGCCAGTAGTACACTAGCGGGAACCACCTACGAGCAGTACTTC
once	TRBV10-2	TRBD1	TRBJ1-2	CASTPGQGARGYGYTF	TGCGCCAGCACCCCGGGACAGGGGGCGAGAGGATATGGCTACACCTTC